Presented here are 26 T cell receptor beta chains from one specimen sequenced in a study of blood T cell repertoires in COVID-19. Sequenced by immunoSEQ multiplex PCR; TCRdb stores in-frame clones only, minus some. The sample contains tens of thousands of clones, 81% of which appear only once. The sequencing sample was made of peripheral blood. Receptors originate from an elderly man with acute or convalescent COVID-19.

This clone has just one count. CDR3 sequence reads: CAWSVQGGEQYF. CDR3 nucleotides: TGTGCCTGGAGTGTACAGGGGGGTGAGCAGTACTTC. This chain uses TRBV30 with TRBJ2-7; TRBD1 agrees at 8 bases. The CDR3 has 12 residues. From germline, CDR1 is GTSNPN and CDR2 SVGIG (reference sequence). With 0 bases clipped from V and 7 bases from J, the junction kept 2 bases outside the gene matches.

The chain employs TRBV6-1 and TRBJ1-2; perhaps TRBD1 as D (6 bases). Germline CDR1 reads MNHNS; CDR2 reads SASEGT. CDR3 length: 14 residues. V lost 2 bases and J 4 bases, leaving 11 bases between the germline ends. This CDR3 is CASSEYGRGYGYTF. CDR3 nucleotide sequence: TGTGCCAGCAGTGAATACGGCAGGGGCTATGGCTACACCTTC.

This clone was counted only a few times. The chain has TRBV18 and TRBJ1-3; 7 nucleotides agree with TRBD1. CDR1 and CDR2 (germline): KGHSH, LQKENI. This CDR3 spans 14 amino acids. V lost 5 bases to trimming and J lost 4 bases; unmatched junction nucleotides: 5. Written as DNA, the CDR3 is TGTGCCAGCTCAGGCGACAGGGACGGAAACACCATATATTTT. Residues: CASSGDRDGNTIYF.

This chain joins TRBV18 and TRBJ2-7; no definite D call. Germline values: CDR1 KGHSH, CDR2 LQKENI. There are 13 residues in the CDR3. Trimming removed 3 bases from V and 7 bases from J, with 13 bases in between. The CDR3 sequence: CASSPGRSTEQYF. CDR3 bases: TGTGCCAGCTCACCCGGTAGAAGCACTGAGCAGTACTTC.

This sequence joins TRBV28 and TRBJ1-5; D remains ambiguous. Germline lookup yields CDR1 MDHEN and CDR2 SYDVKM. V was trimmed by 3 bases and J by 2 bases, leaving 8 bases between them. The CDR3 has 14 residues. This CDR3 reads CASSFARGNQPQHF. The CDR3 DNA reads TGTGCCAGCAGTTTTGCCCGGGGCAATCAGCCCCAGCATTTT.

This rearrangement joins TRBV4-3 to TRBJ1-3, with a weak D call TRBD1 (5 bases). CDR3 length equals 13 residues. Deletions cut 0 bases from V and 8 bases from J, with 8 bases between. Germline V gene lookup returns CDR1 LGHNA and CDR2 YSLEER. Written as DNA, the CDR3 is TGCGCCAGCAGCCAAGAACCAGGGCACACCATATATTTT. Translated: CASSQEPGHTIYF.

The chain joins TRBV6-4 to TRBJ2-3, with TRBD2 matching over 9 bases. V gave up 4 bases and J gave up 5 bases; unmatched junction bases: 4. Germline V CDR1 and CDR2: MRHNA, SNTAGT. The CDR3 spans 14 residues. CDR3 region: CASSGGRAVDTQYF. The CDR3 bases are TGTGCCAGCAGTGGCGGGAGGGCCGTAGATACGCAGTATTTT.

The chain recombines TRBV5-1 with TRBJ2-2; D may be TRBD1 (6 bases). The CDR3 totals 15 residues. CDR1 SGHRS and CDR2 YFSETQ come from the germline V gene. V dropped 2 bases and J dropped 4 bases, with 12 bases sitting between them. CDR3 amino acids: CASSLETGATGELFF. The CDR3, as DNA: TGCGCCAGCAGCTTAGAGACAGGAGCCACCGGGGAGCTGTTTTTT.

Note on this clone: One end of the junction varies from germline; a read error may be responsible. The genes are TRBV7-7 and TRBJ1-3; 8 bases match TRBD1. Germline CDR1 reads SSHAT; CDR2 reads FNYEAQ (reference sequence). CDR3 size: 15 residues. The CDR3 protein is CASSIQGVTGNTIYF. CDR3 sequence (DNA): TGTGCTAGCAGCATACAGGGGGTCACTGGAAACACCATATATTTT.

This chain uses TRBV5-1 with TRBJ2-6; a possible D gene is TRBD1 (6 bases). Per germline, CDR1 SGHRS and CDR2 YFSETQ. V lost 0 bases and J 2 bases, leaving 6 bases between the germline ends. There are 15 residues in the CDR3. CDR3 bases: TGCGCCAGCAGCTTGGCAGGGGCTGGGGCCAACGTCCTGACTTTC. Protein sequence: CASSLAGAGANVLTF.

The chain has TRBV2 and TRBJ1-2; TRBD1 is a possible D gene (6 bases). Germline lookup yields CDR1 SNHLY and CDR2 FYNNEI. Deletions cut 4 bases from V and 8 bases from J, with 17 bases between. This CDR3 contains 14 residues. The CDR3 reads CASSGGTKGPGYTF. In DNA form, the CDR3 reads TGTGCCAGCAGTGGGGGGACAAAGGGACCCGGCTACACCTTC.

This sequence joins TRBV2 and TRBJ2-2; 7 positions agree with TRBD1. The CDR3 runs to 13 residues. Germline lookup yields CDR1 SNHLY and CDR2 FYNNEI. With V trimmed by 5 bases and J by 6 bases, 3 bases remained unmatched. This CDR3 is CASSSQGAGELFF. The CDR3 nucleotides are TGTGCCAGCAGTTCTCAGGGGGCCGGGGAGCTGTTTTTT. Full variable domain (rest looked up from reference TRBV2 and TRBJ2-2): EPEVTQTPSHQVTQMGQEVILRCVPISNHLYFYWYRQILGQKVEFLVSFYNNEISEKSEIFDDQFSVERPDGSNFTLKIRSTKLEDSAMYFCASSSQGAGELFFGEGSRLTVL.

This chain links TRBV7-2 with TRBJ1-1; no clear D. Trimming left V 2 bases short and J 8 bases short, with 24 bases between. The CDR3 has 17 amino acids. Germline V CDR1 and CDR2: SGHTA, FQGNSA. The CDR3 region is CASSLTGPSGFFGEAFF. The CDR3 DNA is TGTGCCAGCAGCTTAACGGGCCCAAGCGGATTTTTCGGCGAAGCTTTCTTT.

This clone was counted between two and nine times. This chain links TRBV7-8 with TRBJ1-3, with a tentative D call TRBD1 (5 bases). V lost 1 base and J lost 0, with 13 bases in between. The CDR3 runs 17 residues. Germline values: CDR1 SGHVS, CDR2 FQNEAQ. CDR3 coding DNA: TGTGCCAGCAGCTTAGAACCGGGACTCAGCTCTGGAAACACCATATATTTT. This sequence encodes CASSLEPGLSSGNTIYF. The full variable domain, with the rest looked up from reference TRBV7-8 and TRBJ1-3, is GAGVSQSPRYKVAKRGQDVALRCDPISGHVSLFWYQQALGQGPEFLTYFQNEAQLDKSGLPSDRFFAERPEGSVSTLKIQRTQQEDSAVYLCASSLEPGLSSGNTIYFGEGSWLTVV.

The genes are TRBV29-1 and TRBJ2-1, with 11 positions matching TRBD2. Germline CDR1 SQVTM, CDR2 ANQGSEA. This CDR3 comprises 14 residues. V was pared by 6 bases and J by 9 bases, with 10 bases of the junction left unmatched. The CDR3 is CSVPPGLAGGEQFF. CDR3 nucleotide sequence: TGCAGCGTCCCGCCCGGACTAGCGGGTGGTGAGCAGTTCTTC.

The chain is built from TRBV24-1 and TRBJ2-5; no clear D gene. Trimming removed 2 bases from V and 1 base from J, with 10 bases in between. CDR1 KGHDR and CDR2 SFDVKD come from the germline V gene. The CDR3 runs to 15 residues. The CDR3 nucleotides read TGTGCCACCAGTGATTCCCGACAACCCCAAGAGACCCAGTACTTC. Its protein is CATSDSRQPQETQYF.

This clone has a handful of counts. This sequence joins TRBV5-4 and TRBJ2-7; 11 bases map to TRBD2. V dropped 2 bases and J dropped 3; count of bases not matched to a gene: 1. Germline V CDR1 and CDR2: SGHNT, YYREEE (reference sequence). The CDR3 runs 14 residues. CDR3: CASSFGTSGYEQYF. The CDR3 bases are TGTGCCAGCAGCTTCGGGACTAGCGGCTACGAGCAGTACTTC.

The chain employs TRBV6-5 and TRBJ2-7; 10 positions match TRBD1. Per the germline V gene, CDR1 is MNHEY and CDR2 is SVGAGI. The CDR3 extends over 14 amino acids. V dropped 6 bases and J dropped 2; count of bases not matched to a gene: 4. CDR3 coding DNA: TGTGCCAGCAGATACGGACAGGGGGCCTACGAGCAGTACTTC. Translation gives CASRYGQGAYEQYF.

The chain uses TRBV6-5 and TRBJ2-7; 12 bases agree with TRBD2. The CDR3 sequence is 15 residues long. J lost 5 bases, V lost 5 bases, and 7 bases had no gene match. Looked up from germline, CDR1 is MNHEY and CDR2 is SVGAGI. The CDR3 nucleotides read TGTGCCAGCAGTCCCGGGACTAGCGGGCGCCACGAGCAGTACTTC. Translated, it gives CASSPGTSGRHEQYF.

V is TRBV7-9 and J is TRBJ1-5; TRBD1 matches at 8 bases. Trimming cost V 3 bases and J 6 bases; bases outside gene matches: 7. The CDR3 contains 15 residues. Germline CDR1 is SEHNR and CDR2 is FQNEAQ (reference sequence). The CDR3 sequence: CASSLGQGASQPQHF. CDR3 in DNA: TGTGCCAGCAGCTTGGGGCAGGGGGCTAGTCAGCCCCAGCATTTT.

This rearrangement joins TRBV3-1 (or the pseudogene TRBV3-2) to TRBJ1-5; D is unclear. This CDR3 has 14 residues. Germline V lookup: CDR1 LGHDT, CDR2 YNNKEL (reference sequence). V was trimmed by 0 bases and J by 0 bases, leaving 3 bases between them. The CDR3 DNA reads TGTGCCAGCAGCCAAGAGTATAGCAATCAGCCCCAGCATTTT. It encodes CASSQEYSNQPQHF.

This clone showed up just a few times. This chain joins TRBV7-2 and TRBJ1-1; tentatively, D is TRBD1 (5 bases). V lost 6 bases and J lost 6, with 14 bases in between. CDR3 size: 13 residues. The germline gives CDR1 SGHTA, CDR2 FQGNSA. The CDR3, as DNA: TGTGCCAGCAGATTTACACAGGTTGCTGAAGCTTTCTTT. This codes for CASRFTQVAEAFF.

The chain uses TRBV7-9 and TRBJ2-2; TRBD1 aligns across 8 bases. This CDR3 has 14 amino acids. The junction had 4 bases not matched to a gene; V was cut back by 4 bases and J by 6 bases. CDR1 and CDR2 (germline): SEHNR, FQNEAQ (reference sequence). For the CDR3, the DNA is TGTGCCAGCAGCTCGGACAGGGCGGCCGGGGAGCTGTTTTTT. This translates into CASSSDRAAGELFF.

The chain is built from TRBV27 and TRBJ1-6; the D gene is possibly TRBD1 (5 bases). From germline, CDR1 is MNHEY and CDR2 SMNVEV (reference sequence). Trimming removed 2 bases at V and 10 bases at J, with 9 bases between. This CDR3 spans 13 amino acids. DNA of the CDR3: TGTGCCAGCAGTTTAGGGGGGGAGTCACCCCTCCACTTT. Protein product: CASSLGGESPLHF.

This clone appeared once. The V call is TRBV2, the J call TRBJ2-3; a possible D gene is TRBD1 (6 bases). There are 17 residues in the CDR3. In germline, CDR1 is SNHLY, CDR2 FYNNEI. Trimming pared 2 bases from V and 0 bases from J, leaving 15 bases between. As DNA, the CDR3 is TGTGCCAGCAGTGAATACCGCAGGGGTATTAGCACAGATACGCAGTATTTT. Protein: CASSEYRRGISTDTQYF.

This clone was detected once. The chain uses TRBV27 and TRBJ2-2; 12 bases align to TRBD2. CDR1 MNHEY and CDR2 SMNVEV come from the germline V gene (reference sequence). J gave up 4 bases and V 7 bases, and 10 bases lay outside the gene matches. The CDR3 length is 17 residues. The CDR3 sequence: CASTFLAGGPSTGELFF. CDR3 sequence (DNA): TGTGCCAGCACCTTCCTAGCGGGAGGGCCCAGCACCGGGGAGCTGTTTTTT.